Reported below is one T cell receptor beta chain. Measured with immunoSEQ multiplex PCR; TCRdb has only the in-frame clones, and not every one. The sample shows tens of thousands of clones, about 96% of them seen only once. Trimming stripped 4 bases from V and 3 bases from J, with 21 bases between. Germline assignment: CDR1 GTSNPN and CDR2 SVGIG (reference sequence). The CDR3 has 16 amino acids. This sample was taken from a study of cytomegalovirus exposure and HLA in healthy donors. Sequenced: PBMCs. The chain joins TRBV30 to TRBJ2-5; D possibly corresponds to TRBD1 (7 bases). This clonotype was sampled from a man younger than 35 in good health and CMV-seronegative. The CDR3 loop reads CAWKEAGRGDKETQYF. DNA for the CDR3: TGTGCCTGGAAGGAGGCGGGCAGGGGGGACAAAGAGACCCAGTACTTC.